The source of this T cell receptor (beta chain) is a study of cytomegalovirus exposure and HLA in healthy donors. Study-level background: From donors who were HLA-typed, an early data release held 70 million to 90 million unique TCRs.

The V end lost 3 bases, the J end lost 5 bases, and 9 bases lay between the germline ends. CDR1 is SGDLS and CDR2 is YYNGEE in the germline V gene. The CDR3 loop spans 12 amino acids. This clone was detected only once. Antigen: not known. It was with 60 Vbeta and 13 Jbeta primers that the PCR ran. Sequencing was performed with immunoSEQ multiplex PCR; in TCRdb, only in-frame clones are kept and a portion is missing. The data show under 200,000 clones, 75% to 85% seen once. General study findings and limits: The authors judged a highly shared variant cluster likely a sequencing artifact.

The V and J genes are TRBV9 and TRBJ2-7; weak D call: TRBD2 (6 bases). Sequencing was performed on PBMCs. This receptor was taken from a man younger than 40 in good health and CMV-seronegative. CDR3 region: CASSGGEDEQYF. The CDR3 bases are TGTGCCAGCAGCGGCGGGGAAGACGAGCAGTACTTC.